The 19 T cell receptor beta chains in this list originate from one sample, sequenced in a study of cytomegalovirus exposure and HLA in healthy donors. Clones were sequenced by immunoSEQ multiplex PCR, and TCRdb holds only the in-frame ones, with some missing. Here the sample spans 150,000 or so clones, roughly 89% being singletons. Sequenced material: PBMCs. Receptor source: a woman aged 18-29 years in good health and CMV-seropositive.

This clone was counted once. The chain links TRBV5-6 to TRBJ1-5, with D perhaps matching TRBD1 (6 bases). Trimming removed 0 bases from V and 4 bases from J, with 11 bases in between. The V gene's germline CDR1 is SGHDT and CDR2 YYEEEE. The CDR3 extends over 15 amino acids. DNA of the CDR3: TGTGCCAGCAGCTTGGCCGGGGGGCGGAATCAGCCCCAGCATTTT. Translating it yields CASSLAGGRNQPQHF.

The chain employs TRBV19 and TRBJ2-3; TRBD2 matches at 10 bases. CDR3 length equals 16 residues. Germline V lookup: CDR1 LNHDA, CDR2 SQIVND (reference sequence). The V segment lost 5 bases and the J segment 3 bases; nucleotides outside the gene matches: 8. The CDR3 DNA follows: TGTGCCAGTAGTGGAGGGACTAGCGAAGTGACAGATACGCAGTATTTT. Translation gives CASSGGTSEVTDTQYF.

The chain carries TRBV5-1 and TRBJ1-2, with D hard to call. This CDR3 has 12 residues. The germline V gene has CDR1 SGHRS and CDR2 YFSETQ. Deletions cut 4 bases from V and 4 bases from J, with 8 bases between. The CDR3 loop reads CASSRESYGYTF. The CDR3 DNA reads TGCGCCAGCAGCCGGGAAAGCTATGGCTACACCTTC.

The V and J genes are TRBV29-1 and TRBJ2-3; tentative D call: TRBD2 (5 bases). V lost 6 bases, J lost 3 bases, and 16 bases lay in between. This CDR3 comprises 14 residues. Germline V gives CDR1 SQVTM, CDR2 ANQGSEA. The CDR3 here is CSVGRGWQTDTQYF. CDR3 sequence (DNA): TGCAGCGTGGGCCGAGGGTGGCAGACAGATACGCAGTATTTT.

The chain links TRBV15 to TRBJ1-5, with D possibly TRBD1 on 6 matching bases. V gave up 1 base and J gave up 8 bases, with 9 bases separating them. Germline V gene lookup returns CDR1 LNHNV and CDR2 YYDKDF (reference sequence). The CDR3 sequence is 13 residues long. The CDR3 protein is CATSRAEGEPQHF. For the CDR3, the DNA is TGTGCCACCAGCAGAGCTGAGGGGGAGCCCCAGCATTTT.

V and J are TRBV6-6 and TRBJ1-1; TRBD1 matches 8 bases. Trimming removed 7 bases from V and 1 base from J; junction bases left unmatched: 5. Germline CDR1 is MNHNY and CDR2 is SVGAGI (reference sequence). The CDR3 loop spans 14 amino acids. CDR3 sequence reads: CASNRQGTNTEAFF. The CDR3 DNA reads TGTGCCAGCAACCGACAGGGGACGAACACTGAAGCTTTCTTT.

This clone was detected only once. The CDR3 sequence: CASSHIGDGTEAFF. The CDR3 nucleotides read TGCGCCAGCAGCCATATCGGGGATGGGACTGAAGCTTTCTTT. The chain couples TRBV4-3 to TRBJ1-1; D uncertain. The CDR3 is 14 residues long. V lost 3 bases to trimming and J lost 5 bases, with 13 bases between them. From germline, CDR1 is LGHNA and CDR2 YSLEER.

V is TRBV5-4 and J is TRBJ2-2; 10 positions agree with TRBD2. CDR1 is SGHNT, CDR2 YYREEE, per germline (reference sequence). This CDR3 region has 15 residues. J was trimmed by 1 base and V by 3 bases; bases with no gene match: 0. DNA of the CDR3: TGTGCCAGCAGCTCTAGCGGGGGGAACACCGGGGAGCTGTTTTTT. Its protein is CASSSSGGNTGELFF.

The chain joins TRBV2 to TRBJ1-4; D remains unclear. The CDR3 consists of 14 residues. The germline V and J ends were trimmed by 1 base and 8 bases, with 11 bases remaining between them. Germline assignment: CDR1 SNHLY and CDR2 FYNNEI. CDR3 nucleotide sequence: TGTGCCAGCAGTGAAGTGGAGGGTGACGAAAAACTGTTTTTT. This translates into CASSEVEGDEKLFF.

This clone came up a few times. The J gene is TRBJ2-6, the V gene TRBV30; perhaps TRBD1 as D (6 bases). The CDR3 covers 15 residues. V was pared by 3 bases and J by 0 bases, with 9 bases between. The V gene's germline CDR1 is GTSNPN and CDR2 SVGIG (reference sequence). The CDR3 is CAWRHRASGANVLTF. The DNA for the CDR3 is TGTGCCTGGAGGCACAGGGCCTCTGGGGCCAACGTCCTGACTTTC.

This CDR3 reads CASSQEALYRNTEAFF. Here the CDR3 DNA reads TGTGCCAGCAGCCAGGAGGCCCTCTACCGCAACACTGAAGCTTTCTTT. This chain connects TRBV5-4 to TRBJ1-1; D gene uncertain. The CDR3 runs to 16 residues. Trimming shortened V by 4 bases and J by 2 bases, and 18 bases separated the two germline ends. Looked up from germline, CDR1 is SGHNT and CDR2 is YYREEE (reference sequence).

This chain links TRBV5-4 with TRBJ2-7, with D maybe TRBD1 (6 bases). V lost 0 bases, J lost 3 bases, and 10 bases lay in between. CDR1 and CDR2 (germline): SGHNT, YYREEE (reference sequence). The CDR3 runs to 14 residues. CDR3 region: CASSLAGENYEQYF. DNA of the CDR3: TGTGCCAGCAGCTTGGCAGGGGAGAACTACGAGCAGTACTTC.

The chain has TRBV12-2 and TRBJ1-1. TRBV12-2 is assigned pseudogene status. This CDR3 comprises 17 residues. The CDR3 sequence is CASRLGEGDDTNTEAFF. CDR3 DNA: TGTGCAAGTCGCCTCGGGGAGGGCGACGATACTAACACTGAAGCTTTCTTT.

The CDR3: CASSPPTGMSTEAFF. The CDR3 region has the DNA TGTGCCAGCAGCCCCCCCACAGGGATGAGCACTGAAGCTTTCTTT. The chain carries TRBV7-9 and TRBJ1-1; D may be TRBD1 (6 bases). The germline V gene has CDR1 SEHNR and CDR2 FQNEAQ (reference sequence). Between the trimmed V and J ends, which lost 5 bases and 4 bases, there was a span of 17 bases. The CDR3 is 15 residues long. The full variable domain, completed using reference TRBV7-9 and TRBJ1-1, is DTGVSQNPRHKITKRGQNVTFRCDPISEHNRLYWYRQTLGQGPEFLTYFQNEAQLEKSRLLSDRFSAERPKGSFSTLEIQRTEQGDSAMYLCASSPPTGMSTEAFFGQGTRLTVV.

CDR3 residues: CASGGDAIVNTEAFF. Here the CDR3 DNA reads TGTGCCAGCGGGGGGGACGCTATTGTGAACACTGAAGCTTTCTTT. V and J are TRBV19 and TRBJ1-1, with D possibly TRBD1 on 5 matching bases. CDR1 and CDR2 (germline): LNHDA, SQIVND (reference sequence). Deletions cut 9 bases from V and 0 bases from J, with 17 bases between. The length of the CDR3 is 15 residues. The full variable domain, in which reference TRBV19 and TRBJ1-1 provide the parts outside the CDR3, is DGGITQSPKYLFRKEGQNVTLSCEQNLNHDAMYWYRQDPGQGLRLIYYSQIVNDFQKGDIAEGYSVSREKKESFPLTVTSAQKNPTAFYLCASGGDAIVNTEAFFGQGTRLTVV.

The J gene is TRBJ2-7, the V gene TRBV11-1; the D gene is possibly TRBD1 (5 bases). Per the germline V gene, CDR1 is SGHAT and CDR2 is FQDESV (reference sequence). This CDR3 region has 15 residues. Trimming removed 1 base from V and 5 bases from J, with 15 bases in between. The CDR3 protein is CASSLEGARFNEQYF. CDR3 DNA sequence: TGTGCCAGCAGCTTAGAAGGGGCACGGTTTAACGAGCAGTACTTC.

The V call is TRBV27, the J call TRBJ2-7; 7 bases match TRBD1. The V and J ends lost 1 base and 0 bases, in that order; junction bases with no gene match: 3. This CDR3 has 15 amino acids. Germline CDR1 and CDR2: MNHEY and SMNVEV (reference sequence). In DNA, the CDR3 is TGTGCCAGCAGTTTATACAGGGGTTACTCCTACGAGCAGTACTTC. Encoded protein: CASSLYRGYSYEQYF.

As DNA, the CDR3 is TGTGCCAGCAGGGTGGGACAGGGCTCAGATACGCAGTATTTT. Its protein is CASRVGQGSDTQYF. J is TRBJ2-3 and V is TRBV6-1, with 9 bases aligning to TRBD1. V gave up 6 bases and J gave up 4 bases; unmatched junction bases: 5. The germline V gene has CDR1 MNHNS and CDR2 SASEGT. The CDR3 runs to 14 residues.

This rearrangement joins TRBV7-2 to TRBJ1-5; D is unclear. The CDR3 totals 15 residues. CDR1 and CDR2 from the germline V gene are SGHTA and FQGNSA. V dropped 4 bases and J dropped 2 bases, with 12 bases sitting between them. CDR3 loop: CASSWRGLGNQPQHF. The CDR3 nucleotides read TGTGCCAGCAGCTGGCGAGGACTAGGCAATCAGCCCCAGCATTTT.